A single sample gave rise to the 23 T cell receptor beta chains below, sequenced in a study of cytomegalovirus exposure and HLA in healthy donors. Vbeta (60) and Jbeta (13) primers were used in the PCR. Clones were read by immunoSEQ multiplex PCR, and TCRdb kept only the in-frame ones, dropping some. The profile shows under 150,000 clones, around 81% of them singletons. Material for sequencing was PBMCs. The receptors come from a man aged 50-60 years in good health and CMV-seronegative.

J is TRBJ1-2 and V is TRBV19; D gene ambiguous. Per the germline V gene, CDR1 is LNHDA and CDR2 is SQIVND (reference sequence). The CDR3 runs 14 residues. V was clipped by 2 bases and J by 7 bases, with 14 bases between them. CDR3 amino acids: CASSIYTVRGGYTF. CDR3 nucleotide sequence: TGTGCCAGTAGTATATATACGGTCCGGGGTGGCTACACCTTC.

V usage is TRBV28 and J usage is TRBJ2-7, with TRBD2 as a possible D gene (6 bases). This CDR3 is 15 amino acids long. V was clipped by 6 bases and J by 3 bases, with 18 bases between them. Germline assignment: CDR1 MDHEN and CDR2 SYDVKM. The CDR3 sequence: CASSWSRVGGYEQYF. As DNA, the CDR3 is TGTGCCAGCAGCTGGAGCAGGGTGGGAGGCTACGAGCAGTACTTC.

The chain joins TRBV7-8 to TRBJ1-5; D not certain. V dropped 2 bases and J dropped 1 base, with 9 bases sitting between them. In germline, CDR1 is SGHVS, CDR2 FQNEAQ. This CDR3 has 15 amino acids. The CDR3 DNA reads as TGTGCCAGCAGCTTAATTTCCACAAGCAATCAGCCCCAGCATTTT. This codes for CASSLISTSNQPQHF.

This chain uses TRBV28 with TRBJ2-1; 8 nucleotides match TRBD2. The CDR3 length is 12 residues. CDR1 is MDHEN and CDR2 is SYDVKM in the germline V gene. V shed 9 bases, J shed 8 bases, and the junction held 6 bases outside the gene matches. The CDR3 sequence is CASCGRWDEQFF. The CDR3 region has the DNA TGTGCCAGTTGCGGGAGGTGGGATGAGCAGTTCTTC.

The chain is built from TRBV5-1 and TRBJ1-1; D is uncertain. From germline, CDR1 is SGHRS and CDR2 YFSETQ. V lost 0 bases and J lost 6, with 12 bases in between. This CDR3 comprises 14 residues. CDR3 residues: CASSLDAGGPEAFF. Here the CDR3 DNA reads TGCGCCAGCAGCTTGGACGCCGGTGGGCCTGAAGCTTTCTTT.

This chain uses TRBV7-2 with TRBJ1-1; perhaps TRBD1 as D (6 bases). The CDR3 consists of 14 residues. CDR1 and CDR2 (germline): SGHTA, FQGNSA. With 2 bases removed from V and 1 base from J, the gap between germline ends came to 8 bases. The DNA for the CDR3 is TGTGCCAGCAGCTTAAGGGGGACGAACACTGAAGCTTTCTTT. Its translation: CASSLRGTNTEAFF.

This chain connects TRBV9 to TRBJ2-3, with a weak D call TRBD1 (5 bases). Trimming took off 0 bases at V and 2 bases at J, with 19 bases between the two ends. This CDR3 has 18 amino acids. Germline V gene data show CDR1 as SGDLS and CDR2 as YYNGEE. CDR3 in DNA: TGTGCCAGCAGCGTAGAAGGGGTCGGAACCCCCAACACAGATACGCAGTATTTT. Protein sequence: CASSVEGVGTPNTDTQYF.

This CDR3 reads CASREGQLNTGELFF. The CDR3 bases are TGTGCCAGCAGGGAAGGACAACTGAACACCGGGGAGCTGTTTTTT. This sequence joins TRBV7-9 and TRBJ2-2; a weak D match, TRBD1 (5 bases). Trimming removed 6 bases from V and 1 base from J, with 12 bases in between. Germline lookup yields CDR1 SEHNR and CDR2 FQNEAQ (reference sequence). The CDR3 sequence is 15 residues long. The complete variable domain, with remaining parts taken from reference TRBV7-9 and TRBJ2-2, reads DTGVSQNPRHKITKRGQNVTFRCDPISEHNRLYWYRQTLGQGPEFLTYFQNEAQLEKSRLLSDRFSAERPKGSFSTLEIQRTEQGDSAMYLCASREGQLNTGELFFGEGSRLTVL.

The CDR3 reads CASRNLGRPQHF. CDR3 sequence (DNA): TGTGCCAGCCGGAACCTGGGCCGTCCCCAGCATTTT. V gene TRBV2 combines with J gene TRBJ1-5; no clear D. The CDR3 contains 12 residues. Deletions cut 8 bases from V and 10 bases from J, with 15 bases between. Germline V gene sequence: CDR1 SNHLY, CDR2 FYNNEI. Looking up the rest from reference TRBV2 and TRBJ1-5 gives the full variable domain: EPEVTQTPSHQVTQMGQEVILRCVPISNHLYFYWYRQILGQKVEFLVSFYNNEISEKSEIFDDQFSVERPDGSNFTLKIRSTKLEDSAMYFCASRNLGRPQHFGDGTRLSIL.

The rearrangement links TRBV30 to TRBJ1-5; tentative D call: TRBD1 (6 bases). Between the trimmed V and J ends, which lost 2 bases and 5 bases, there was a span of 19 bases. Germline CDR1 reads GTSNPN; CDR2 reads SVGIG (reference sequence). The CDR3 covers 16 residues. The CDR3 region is CAWSSFAGAQDQPQHF. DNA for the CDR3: TGTGCCTGGAGTTCCTTCGCAGGGGCTCAAGATCAGCCCCAGCATTTT. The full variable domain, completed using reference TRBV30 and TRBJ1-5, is SQTIHQWPATLVQPVGSPLSLECTVEGTSNPNLYWYRQAAGRGLQLLFYSVGIGQISSEVPQNLSASRPQDRQFILSSKKLLLSDSGFYLCAWSSFAGAQDQPQHFGDGTRLSIL.

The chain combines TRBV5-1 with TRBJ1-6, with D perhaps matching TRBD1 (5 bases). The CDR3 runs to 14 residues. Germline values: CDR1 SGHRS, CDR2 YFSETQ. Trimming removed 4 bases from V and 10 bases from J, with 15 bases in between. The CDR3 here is CASSLDSLGSPLHF. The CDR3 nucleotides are TGCGCCAGCAGCCTCGACAGTCTGGGGTCACCCCTCCACTTT.

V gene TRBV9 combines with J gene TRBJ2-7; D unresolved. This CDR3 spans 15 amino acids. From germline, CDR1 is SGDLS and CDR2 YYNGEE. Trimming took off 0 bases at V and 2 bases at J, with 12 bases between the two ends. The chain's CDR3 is CASSVGSEPTYEQYF. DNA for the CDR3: TGTGCCAGCAGCGTAGGCAGCGAACCTACCTACGAGCAGTACTTC.

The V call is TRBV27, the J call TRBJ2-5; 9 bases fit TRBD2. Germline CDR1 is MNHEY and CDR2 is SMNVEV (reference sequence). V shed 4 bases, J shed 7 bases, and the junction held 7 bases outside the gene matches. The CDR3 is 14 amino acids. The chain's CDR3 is CASSWARREGTQYF. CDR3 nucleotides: TGTGCCAGCAGTTGGGCGAGGCGGGAGGGGACCCAGTACTTC.

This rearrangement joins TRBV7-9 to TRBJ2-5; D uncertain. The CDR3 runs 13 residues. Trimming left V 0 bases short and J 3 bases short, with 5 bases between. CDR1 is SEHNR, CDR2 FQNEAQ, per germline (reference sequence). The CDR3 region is CASSLAVEETQYF. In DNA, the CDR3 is TGTGCCAGCAGCTTAGCAGTAGAAGAGACCCAGTACTTC. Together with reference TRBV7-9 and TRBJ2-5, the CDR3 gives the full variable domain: DTGVSQNPRHKITKRGQNVTFRCDPISEHNRLYWYRQTLGQGPEFLTYFQNEAQLEKSRLLSDRFSAERPKGSFSTLEIQRTEQGDSAMYLCASSLAVEETQYFGPGTRLLVL.

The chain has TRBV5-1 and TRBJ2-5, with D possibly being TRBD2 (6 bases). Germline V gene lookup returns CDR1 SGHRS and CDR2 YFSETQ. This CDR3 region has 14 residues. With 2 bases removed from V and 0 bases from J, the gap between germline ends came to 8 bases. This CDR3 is CASSFGEDQETQYF. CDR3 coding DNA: TGCGCCAGCAGCTTCGGGGAGGACCAAGAGACCCAGTACTTC.

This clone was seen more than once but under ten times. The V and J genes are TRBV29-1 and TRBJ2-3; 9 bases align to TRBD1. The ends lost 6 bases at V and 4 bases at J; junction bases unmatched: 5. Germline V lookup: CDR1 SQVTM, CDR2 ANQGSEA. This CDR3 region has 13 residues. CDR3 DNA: TGCAGCGTAACAGGGGGCTCCGCAGATACGCAGTATTTT. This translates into CSVTGGSADTQYF.

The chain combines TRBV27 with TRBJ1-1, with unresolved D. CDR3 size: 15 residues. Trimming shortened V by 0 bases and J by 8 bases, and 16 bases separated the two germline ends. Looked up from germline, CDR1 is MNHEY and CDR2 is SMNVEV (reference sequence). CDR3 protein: CASSLSNPPTGEAFF. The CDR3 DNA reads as TGTGCCAGCAGTTTATCGAATCCCCCGACGGGGGAAGCTTTCTTT.

This chain's CDR3 is CASSPRTGDTGELFF. The CDR3 nucleotides read TGTGCCAGCAGTCCCCGGACAGGGGACACCGGGGAGCTGTTTTTT. The J gene is TRBJ2-2, the V gene TRBV6-6; 9 nucleotides agree with TRBD1. The germline V gene has CDR1 MNHNY and CDR2 SVGAGI (reference sequence). J was trimmed by 3 bases and V by 5 bases; bases with no gene match: 4. This CDR3 contains 15 residues.

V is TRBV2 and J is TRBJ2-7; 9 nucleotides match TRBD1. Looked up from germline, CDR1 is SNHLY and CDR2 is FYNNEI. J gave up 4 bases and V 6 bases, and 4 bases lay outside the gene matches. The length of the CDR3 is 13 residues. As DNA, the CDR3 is TGTGCCAGCAGCACAGGGGGCATTTACGAGCAGTACTTC. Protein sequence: CASSTGGIYEQYF.

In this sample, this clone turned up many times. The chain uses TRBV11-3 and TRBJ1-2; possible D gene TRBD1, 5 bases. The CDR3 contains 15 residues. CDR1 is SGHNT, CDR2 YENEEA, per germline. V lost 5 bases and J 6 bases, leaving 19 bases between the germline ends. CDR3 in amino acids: CASSDPGPVFDGYTF. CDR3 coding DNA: TGTGCCAGCAGCGACCCAGGGCCCGTTTTCGATGGCTACACCTTC.

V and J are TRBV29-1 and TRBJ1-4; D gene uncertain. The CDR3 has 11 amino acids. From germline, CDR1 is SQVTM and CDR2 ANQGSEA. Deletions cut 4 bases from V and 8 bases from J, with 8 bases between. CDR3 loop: CSVVLQEKLFF. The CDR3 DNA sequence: TGCAGCGTTGTGTTACAGGAAAAACTGTTTTTT.

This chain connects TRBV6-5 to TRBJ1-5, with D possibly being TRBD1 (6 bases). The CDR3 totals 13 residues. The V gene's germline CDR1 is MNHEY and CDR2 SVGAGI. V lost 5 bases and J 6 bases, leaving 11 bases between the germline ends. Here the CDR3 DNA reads TGTGCCAGCAGTAAGGGGGGGGCTCAGCCCCAGCATTTT. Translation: CASSKGGAQPQHF.

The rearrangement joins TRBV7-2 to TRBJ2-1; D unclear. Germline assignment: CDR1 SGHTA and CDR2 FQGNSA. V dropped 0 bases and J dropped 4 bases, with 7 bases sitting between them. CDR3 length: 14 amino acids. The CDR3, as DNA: TGTGCCAGCAGCTTAGCTTCGGTTTACAATGAGCAGTTCTTC. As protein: CASSLASVYNEQFF. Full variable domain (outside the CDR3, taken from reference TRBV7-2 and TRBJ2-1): GAGVSQSPSNKVTEKGKDVELRCDPISGHTALYWYRQSLGQGLEFLIYFQGNSAPDKSGLPSDRFSAERTGGSVSTLTIQRTQQEDSAVYLCASSLASVYNEQFFGPGTRLTVL.